The entry that follows covers one T cell receptor beta chain sequence. This record belongs to a study of blood T cell repertoires in COVID-19. Study information: Whether acute or convalescent, the COVID-19 samples came from the United States, Italy and Spain.

TCRdb's copy holds only in-frame clones and misses some; the assay was immunoSEQ multiplex PCR. This table holds 350,000 to 500,000 clones, more than 70% found once. The germline V and J ends were trimmed by 1 base and 0 bases, with 12 bases remaining between them. Germline CDR1 and CDR2: LGHDT and YNNKEL (reference sequence). The CDR3 runs 17 residues. Someone with COVID-19 had been met by exposed participants within 2 weeks before study entry. Sequenced: PBMCs or T cells enriched from blood (not recorded which). The receptor was isolated from a young woman who had been exposed to COVID-19. V gene TRBV3-1 (or the pseudogene TRBV3-2) combines with J gene TRBJ2-2, with D maybe TRBD1 (6 bases). The CDR3 region has the DNA TGTGCCAGCAGCCAAGCCCCAGGGGAGCCGAACACCGGGGAGCTGTTTTTT. This translates into CASSQAPGEPNTGELFF.